This T cell receptor beta chain was documented in a study of identical twins (dated by TCRdb to about 2016). For the study in its entirety: TCR alpha and beta repertoires from monozygotic twins, unrelated adults of various ages and cord blood were deep-sequenced to test whether fetal clonotypes persist. Replicate twin experiments were performed at different times using different library preparation protocols to rule out contamination.

All donors were healthy Caucasians. Three pairs of female monozygotic twins, all aged roughly 18 to 29 years, made up the twin cohort. Positive isolation kits from Invitrogen were used to isolate CD4+ and CD8+ T cell populations. This clonotype was seen more than once but under ten times. This clone's antigen is unknown. Base quality data are lacking; no much larger clone is found one base away. Study-level results and caveats: The excess sharing between twins in beta out-of-frame sequences was weaker because fewer shared sequences reduced the signal-to-noise ratio. Zero-insertion analyses could be partly confounded by invariant T cells such as MAIT and iNKT, although diverse VJ usage argued against such confounding for most clonotypes. Because the same donors could not be followed over many years, conclusions were based on cross-sectional statistical analysis. Fewer insertions were carried by abundant cord blood beta clonotypes, a similar but weaker trend appeared in young adult naive repertoires, and no such trend appeared in memory repertoires. Out-of-frame TCR alpha sharing in monozygotic twins was systematically underestimated by recombination models, whereas sharing between unrelated individuals was in agreement with the recombination models. Compared with coincidental sharing between unrelated individuals, out-of-frame TCR alpha sequences shared between twins had an excess of sequences with low generation probability.

Libraries were prepared through 5' RACE. Reads for this sample came from an Illumina HiSeq 2000. Template switching added a universal primer binding site, and the final cDNA carried a unique molecular identifier that allowed TCR cDNA molecules to be counted accurately. Specific primers in the conserved constant-segment region were used to synthesize first-strand cDNA for the TCR alpha and beta chains. Each cDNA library was double barcoded, with a SMART-Mk sample barcode plus Illumina barcodes, to control for contamination. Two successive PCR steps introduced TruSeq adapter sequences along with Illumina sample barcodes. The TCR alpha and beta cDNA libraries were sequenced on the Illumina HiSeq platform using custom primers. In the authors' own workflow: Unique molecular identifiers were extracted from raw reads with MiGEC, and CDR3 positions were determined with MiXCR. For each individual, recombination models were inferred using an EM algorithm with the repgenHMM and IGoR tools. The tcR package in R was used for shared clonotype analysis, with sharing normalized by the product of cloneset sizes. To study raw recombination free of thymic and clonal selection effects, out-of-frame nonproductive sequences were analyzed. TCRdb trimmed the raw reads at Q25, called clones with MiXCR and kept productive beta chains. Rows matching on CDR3 protein sequence are summarized as one entry with the most common DNA and genes. V and J calls and clone size were set by TCRdb, not the authors. Counted in this sample were fewer than 550,000 distinct CDR3 sequences; nearly 15% of them appeared once. Jointly, the top ten make up roughly 0.4% of the sample.

At the junction V is shortened by 4 bases and J by 4 bases; bases outside the gene matches: 3. The CDR3 spans 15 residues, from the cysteine through the phenylalanine. Solely the CDR3 DNA is kept, with 45 bases framed from the first base. From a lookup of the germline V gene, CDR1 and CDR2 are SGHDN and FVKESK. In addition, the sample was reused for a study of yellow fever vaccine responses in identical twins. As the second paper documents: According to the authors, in identical twins the way T cells responded to vaccination appeared partly convergent and partly personalized. The study precisely tracked vaccine-responding T cell clones in identical twins.

Specimen: CD4+ T cells sorted from blood. The sequence was obtained from a woman younger than 35 in good health. The sequence is built from TRBV14 and TRBJ2-1; 11 bases in between match TRBD2. The encoded CDR3 is CASSPGLADYNEQFF. The nucleotide sequence is given as TGTGCCAGCAGCCCGGGACTAGCGGATTACAATGAGCAGTTCTTC.